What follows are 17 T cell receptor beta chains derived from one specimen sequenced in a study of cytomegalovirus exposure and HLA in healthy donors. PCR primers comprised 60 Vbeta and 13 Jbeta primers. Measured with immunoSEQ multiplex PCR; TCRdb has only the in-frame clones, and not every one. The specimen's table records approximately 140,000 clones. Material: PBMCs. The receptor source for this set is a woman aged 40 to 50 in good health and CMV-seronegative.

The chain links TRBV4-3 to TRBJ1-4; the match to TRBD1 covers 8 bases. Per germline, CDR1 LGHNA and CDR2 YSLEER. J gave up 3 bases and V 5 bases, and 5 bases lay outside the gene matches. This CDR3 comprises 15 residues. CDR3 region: CASSFTGQANEKLFF. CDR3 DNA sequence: TGCGCCAGCAGCTTCACGGGACAGGCTAATGAAAAACTGTTTTTT.

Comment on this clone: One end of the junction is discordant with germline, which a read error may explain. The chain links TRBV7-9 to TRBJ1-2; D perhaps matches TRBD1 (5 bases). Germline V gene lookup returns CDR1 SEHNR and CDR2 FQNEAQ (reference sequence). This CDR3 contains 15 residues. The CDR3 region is CASSFQAGGNFGYTF. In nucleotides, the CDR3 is TGTGCCAGCAGCTTCCAGGCGGGGGGGAACTTTGGCTACACCTTC.

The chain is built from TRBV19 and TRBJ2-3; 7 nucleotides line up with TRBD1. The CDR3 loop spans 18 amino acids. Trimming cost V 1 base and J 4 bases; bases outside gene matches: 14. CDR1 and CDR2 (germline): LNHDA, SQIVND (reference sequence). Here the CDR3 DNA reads TGTGCCAGTAGTATAGGACAGGGCGGAAGAGTTTACGCAGATACGCAGTATTTT. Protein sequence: CASSIGQGGRVYADTQYF.

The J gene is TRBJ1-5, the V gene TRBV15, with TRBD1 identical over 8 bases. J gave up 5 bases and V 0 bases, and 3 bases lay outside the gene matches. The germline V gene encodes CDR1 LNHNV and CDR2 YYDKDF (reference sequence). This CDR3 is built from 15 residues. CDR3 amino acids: CATSRDRGPYQPQHF. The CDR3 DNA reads TGTGCCACCAGCAGAGACAGGGGGCCCTATCAGCCCCAGCATTTT.

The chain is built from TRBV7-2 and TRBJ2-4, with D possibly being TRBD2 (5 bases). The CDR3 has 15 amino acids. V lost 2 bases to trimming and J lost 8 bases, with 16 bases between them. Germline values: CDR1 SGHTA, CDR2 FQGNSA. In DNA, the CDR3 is TGTGCCAGCAGCTTATTAGAGGGAGTAGGAGACATTCAGTACTTC. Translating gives CASSLLEGVGDIQYF.

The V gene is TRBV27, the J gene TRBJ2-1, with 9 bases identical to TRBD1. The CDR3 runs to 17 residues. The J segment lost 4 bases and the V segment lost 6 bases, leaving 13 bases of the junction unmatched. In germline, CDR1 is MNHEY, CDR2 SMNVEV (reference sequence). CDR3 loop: CASRPTPGQGTYNEQFF. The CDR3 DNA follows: TGTGCCAGCAGACCGACCCCGGGACAGGGTACTTACAATGAGCAGTTCTTC.

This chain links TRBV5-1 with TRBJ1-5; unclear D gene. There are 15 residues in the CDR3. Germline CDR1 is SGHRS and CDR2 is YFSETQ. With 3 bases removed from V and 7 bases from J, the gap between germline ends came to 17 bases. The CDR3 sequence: CASSWTVGPGQPQHF. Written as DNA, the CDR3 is TGCGCCAGCAGCTGGACGGTGGGTCCGGGGCAGCCCCAGCATTTT.

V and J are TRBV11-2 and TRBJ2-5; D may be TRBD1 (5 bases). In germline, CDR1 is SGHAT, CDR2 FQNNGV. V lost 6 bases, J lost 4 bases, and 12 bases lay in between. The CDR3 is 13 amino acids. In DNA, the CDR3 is TGTGCCAGCAGGAAAGGGGATCGAGAGACCCAGTACTTC. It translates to CASRKGDRETQYF.

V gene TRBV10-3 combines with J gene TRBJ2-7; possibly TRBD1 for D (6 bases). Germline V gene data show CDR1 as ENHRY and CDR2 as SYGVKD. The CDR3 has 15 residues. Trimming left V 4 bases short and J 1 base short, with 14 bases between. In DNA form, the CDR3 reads TGTGCCATCAGTGTGGGCGGCAGGGGATCCTACGAGCAGTACGTC. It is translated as CAISVGGRGSYEQYV.

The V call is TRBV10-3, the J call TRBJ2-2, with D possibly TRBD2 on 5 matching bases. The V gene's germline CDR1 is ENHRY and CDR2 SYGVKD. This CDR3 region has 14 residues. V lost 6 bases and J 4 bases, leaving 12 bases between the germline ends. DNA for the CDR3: TGTGCCATCAGCAAAGAGGCGGGCACCGGGGAGCTGTTTTTT. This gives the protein CAISKEAGTGELFF.

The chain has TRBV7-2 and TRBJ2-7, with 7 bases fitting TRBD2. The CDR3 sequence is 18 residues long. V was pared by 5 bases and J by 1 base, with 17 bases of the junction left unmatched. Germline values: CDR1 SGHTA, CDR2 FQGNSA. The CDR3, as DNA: TGTGCCAGCAGCCGGGGGGTCCTGGGGGTTGGAAGTTCCTACGAGCAGTACGTC. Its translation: CASSRGVLGVGSSYEQYV.

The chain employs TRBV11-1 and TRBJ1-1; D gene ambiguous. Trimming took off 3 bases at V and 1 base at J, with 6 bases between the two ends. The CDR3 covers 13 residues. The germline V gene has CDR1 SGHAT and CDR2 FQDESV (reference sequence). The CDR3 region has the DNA TGTGCCAGCAGCTTTACTTCGAACACTGAAGCTTTCTTT. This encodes CASSFTSNTEAFF.

The CDR3 loop reads CASSFQGGITEAFF. The CDR3 nucleotides are TGTGCCAGCAGCTTCCAGGGGGGTATCACTGAAGCTTTCTTT. This rearrangement joins TRBV7-9 to TRBJ1-1; 7 bases align to TRBD1. Germline V lookup: CDR1 SEHNR, CDR2 FQNEAQ (reference sequence). The CDR3 runs 14 residues. J was trimmed by 4 bases and V by 3 bases; bases with no gene match: 5.

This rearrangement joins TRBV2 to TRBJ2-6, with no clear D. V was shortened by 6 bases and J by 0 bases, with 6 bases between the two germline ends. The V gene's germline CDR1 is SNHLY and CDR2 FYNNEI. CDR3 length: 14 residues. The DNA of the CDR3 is TGTGCCAGCAGAGCGACCTCTGGGGCCAACGTCCTGACTTTC. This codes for CASRATSGANVLTF.

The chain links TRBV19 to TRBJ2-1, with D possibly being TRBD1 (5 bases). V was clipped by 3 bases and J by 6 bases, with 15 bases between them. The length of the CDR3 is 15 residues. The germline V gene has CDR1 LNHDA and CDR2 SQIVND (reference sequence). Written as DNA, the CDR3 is TGTGCCAGTAGTATCTGGCGGACATCCCGCAATGAGCAGTTCTTC. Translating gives CASSIWRTSRNEQFF.

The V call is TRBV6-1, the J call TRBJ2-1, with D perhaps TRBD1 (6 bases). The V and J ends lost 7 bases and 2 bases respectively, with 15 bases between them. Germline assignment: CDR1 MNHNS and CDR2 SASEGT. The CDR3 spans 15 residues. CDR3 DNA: TGTGCCAGCACCCCAGACAGGACGACCTACAATGAGCAGTTCTTC. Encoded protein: CASTPDRTTYNEQFF.

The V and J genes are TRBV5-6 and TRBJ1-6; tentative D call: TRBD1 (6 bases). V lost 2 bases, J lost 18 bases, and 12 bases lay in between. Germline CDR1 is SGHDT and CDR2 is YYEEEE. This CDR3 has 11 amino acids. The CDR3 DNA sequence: TGTGCCAGCAGCTTAGGGACATCGGCCCACTTT. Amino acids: CASSLGTSAHF.